What follows are 6 T cell receptor beta chains derived from one specimen sequenced in a study of Ad26.COV2.S vaccination and SARS-CoV-2 variants. The assay was immunoSEQ multiplex PCR, and TCRdb's table has in-frame clones only and misses some. This table holds some 390,000 clones, over 75% found once. Treatment meaning: roughly 19 received Ad26.COV2.S at low or high dose, single or two shots; several received placebo; per-sample allocation not given. Day 63 after the first vaccine or placebo injection was the time point for sampling. The sequencing here drew on peripheral blood, taken in a trial of Ad26.COV2.S vaccine versus placebo. These receptors all come from a person aged 18-60 years who received the Ad26.COV2.S COVID-19 vaccine or a placebo.

The chain joins TRBV6-1 to TRBJ1-1; D possibly corresponds to TRBD1 (6 bases). CDR1 and CDR2 (germline): MNHNS, SASEGT. Trimming stripped 1 base from V and 9 bases from J, with 12 bases between. The CDR3 has 13 residues. CDR3 in DNA: TGTGCCAGCAGTGAAGGAGGGGGGCTTAAAGCTTTCTTT. Translating gives CASSEGGGLKAFF.

This sequence joins TRBV18 and TRBJ2-3, with 7 bases identical to TRBD1. The CDR3 covers 15 residues. Trimming at V came to 1 base and at J to 2 bases, leaving 3 bases not matched to a gene. CDR1 KGHSH and CDR2 LQKENI come from the germline V gene. CDR3 bases: TGTGCCAGCTCACCACAGGGGGCAAACACAGATACGCAGTATTTT. Encoded protein: CASSPQGANTDTQYF.

V usage is TRBV18 and J usage is TRBJ2-7; 9 nucleotides agree with TRBD2. The CDR3 has 17 amino acids. Germline V lookup: CDR1 KGHSH, CDR2 LQKENI. V dropped 0 bases and J dropped 3; count of bases not matched to a gene: 9. In DNA, the CDR3 is TGTGCCAGCTCACCACCAGTCGCAACTAGCGGGTACTACGAGCAGTACTTC. Its protein is CASSPPVATSGYYEQYF.

In nucleotides, the CDR3 is TGCAGTGCGGAGAGCGATGAGCAGTTCTTC. Residues: CSAESDEQFF. V usage is TRBV20-1 and J usage is TRBJ2-1; D is unclear. The CDR3 consists of 10 residues. V was shortened by 6 bases and J by 8 bases, with 8 bases between the two germline ends. The germline CDR1 and CDR2 sequences are DFQATT and SNEGSKA (reference sequence).

The chain joins TRBV11-2 to TRBJ2-4, with 8 bases matching TRBD2. The CDR3 totals 16 residues. Germline-derived CDR1 and CDR2 are SGHAT and FQNNGV. The V gene end was trimmed by 0 bases and the J gene end by 7 bases; junction bases not matched to a gene: 8. The CDR3 bases are TGTGCCAGCAGCTTAGAGTGGGCGGGAGGAGACAACATTCAGTACTTC. Its protein is CASSLEWAGGDNIQYF.

The genes are TRBV5-1 and TRBJ2-5; 9 bases map to TRBD1. V lost 4 bases to trimming and J lost 2 bases; unmatched junction nucleotides: 6. The CDR3 extends over 15 amino acids. The germline gives CDR1 SGHRS, CDR2 YFSETQ. The CDR3 sequence: CASSLGQGRQETQYF. CDR3 bases: TGCGCCAGCAGCCTGGGACAGGGTAGGCAAGAGACCCAGTACTTC.